The next 12 T cell receptor beta chains were all read from a single sample in a study of T-cell memory formation after mild COVID-19. TCRdb re-derived calls from the 5' RACE reads in MiXCR, one entry per CDR3 protein. The data hold about 250,000 distinct CDR3 sequences, with 15% observed a single time. Sequencing was carried out using PBMCs or a T cell subset sorted from them (not recorded which). The receptors were gathered from an adult woman who had mild COVID-19 (a few samples of this study predate the infection). Cell type and time point are not known.

This clonotype is labeled as medium-sized. The chain uses TRBV6-1 and TRBJ2-3; 10 bases agree with TRBD2. This CDR3 comprises 12 residues. CDR1 and CDR2 from the germline V gene are MNHNS and SASEGT. The junction had 10 bases not matched to a gene; V was cut back by 7 bases and J by 15 bases. CDR3 DNA: TGTGCCAGCAACACCTTCGGGACTAGCGTTTATTTT. Translation gives CASNTFGTSVYF.

This clonotype turned up a few times. The chain employs TRBV30 and TRBJ2-5; D is possibly TRBD1 (6 bases). CDR1 and CDR2 from the germline V gene are GTSNPN and SVGIG (reference sequence). The CDR3 is made up of 18 amino acids. Trimming removed 0 bases from V and 2 bases from J, with 22 bases in between. This chain's CDR3 is CAWSVQGQRSSFQETQYF. CDR3 nucleotides: TGTGCCTGGAGTGTACAGGGACAACGGAGCTCATTTCAAGAGACCCAGTACTTC.

This clonotype is a singleton in its sample. CDR3 sequence: CAISEGLAGSGDTQYF. In nucleotides, the CDR3 is TGTGCCATCAGTGAGGGACTAGCGGGGTCTGGAGATACGCAGTATTTT. The chain is built from TRBV10-3 and TRBJ2-3, with TRBD2 matching over 12 bases. Trimming took 2 bases from V and 5 from J; bases not matched to a gene: 5. The CDR3 loop spans 16 amino acids. The germline V gene has CDR1 ENHRY and CDR2 SYGVKD.

This clonotype was recorded a few times. V usage is TRBV11-1 and J usage is TRBJ2-5, with TRBD2 identical over 9 bases. The CDR3 totals 16 residues. Germline V CDR1 and CDR2: SGHAT, FQDESV (reference sequence). V gave up 0 bases and J gave up 5 bases; unmatched junction bases: 7. The CDR3 sequence is CASSLAWIAGVETQYF. The CDR3 DNA sequence: TGTGCCAGCAGCTTAGCGTGGATAGCGGGGGTTGAGACCCAGTACTTC.

J is TRBJ2-2 and V is TRBV24-1, with D possibly matching TRBD2 (7 bases). This CDR3 contains 17 residues. With 3 bases removed from V and 0 bases from J, the gap between germline ends came to 13 bases. CDR1 and CDR2 (germline): KGHDR, SFDVKD. DNA for the CDR3: TGTGCCACCAGTGATCCCGGGGGGCGAGCGAACACCGGGGAGCTGTTTTTT. It specifies CATSDPGGRANTGELFF.

This clonotype has just a few counts. The chain recombines TRBV5-6 with TRBJ1-5; D perhaps matches TRBD1 (5 bases). Germline values: CDR1 SGHDT, CDR2 YYEEEE. The CDR3 is 15 residues long. V shed 4 bases and J shed 7 bases, with 18 bases lying between them. CDR3 DNA: TGTGCCAGCAGCGTAGCCGGGGAAGGGACGCAGCCCCAGCATTTT. This encodes CASSVAGEGTQPQHF.

This clonotype showed up just a few times. The genes are TRBV5-1 and TRBJ1-1; D not resolved. The CDR3 length is 14 residues. Germline V CDR1 and CDR2: SGHRS, YFSETQ. The V end was cut by 0 bases, the J end by 0 bases, with 6 bases between. The CDR3 nucleotides read TGCGCCAGCAGCTTGGGCGACGTGAACACTGAAGCTTTCTTT. It yields the protein CASSLGDVNTEAFF.

Here the CDR3 DNA reads TGTGCCAGCGACCCTATCTTTGGAGAGACCCAGTACTTC. Translation: CASDPIFGETQYF. The V and J genes are TRBV2 and TRBJ2-5; D ambiguous. The CDR3 extends over 13 amino acids. Trimming shortened V by 8 bases and J by 4 bases, and 14 bases separated the two germline ends. Germline V gene data show CDR1 as SNHLY and CDR2 as FYNNEI.

This clonotype showed up just a few times. The chain joins TRBV2 to TRBJ2-7; D may be TRBD1 or TRBD2 (5 bases each). The germline gives CDR1 SNHLY, CDR2 FYNNEI. V lost 10 bases, J lost 0 bases, and 13 bases lay in between. The CDR3 runs to 13 residues. The CDR3 DNA reads as TGTGCCACCACTCCCGGGACCTCCTACGAGCAGTACTTC. It is translated as CATTPGTSYEQYF.

This chain connects TRBV4-3 to TRBJ1-2; weak D call: TRBD1 (5 bases). V lost 1 base and J lost 6, with 9 bases in between. The germline V gene encodes CDR1 LGHNA and CDR2 YSLEER. The CDR3 spans 13 residues. The CDR3 reads CASSQAGGDGYTF. CDR3 in DNA: TGCGCCAGCAGCCAAGCGGGGGGGGATGGCTACACCTTC.

There are a few counts of this clonotype. The DNA for the CDR3 is TGTGCCACCAGTGAGGCCGGGACAGGGGACACAGATACGCAGTATTTT. Amino acids: CATSEAGTGDTDTQYF. The V call is TRBV24-1, the J call TRBJ2-3; 10 nucleotides agree with TRBD1. The V gene's germline CDR1 is KGHDR and CDR2 SFDVKD. The ends lost 4 bases at V and 2 bases at J; junction bases unmatched: 5. There are 16 residues in the CDR3.

The chain carries TRBV29-1 and TRBJ1-2; D call uncertain. The germline CDR1 and CDR2 sequences are SQVTM and ANQGSEA. Deletions cut 4 bases from V and 1 base from J, with 16 bases between. The length of the CDR3 is 15 residues. CDR3 coding DNA: TGCAGCGTTGGGGCCAGACAAAACATTAACTATGGCTACACCTTC. It codes for CSVGARQNINYGYTF.